The TCR beta chain under discussion was sequenced for a study of naive and memory T cell subsets. Study-wide points: Especially in CD8 cells, naive repertoires contained a few larger clonotypes, possibly CD45RA-re-expressing memory cells.

After CD4 positive bead selection, the CD4-negative fraction gave CD8 T cells. This clonotype was counted only a few times. The antigen remains undetermined. Germline CDR1 SGHTA, CDR2 FQGNSA. CDR3 length: 13 amino acids. Trimming stripped 3 bases from V and 11 bases from J, with 16 bases between. Both TRBC1 and TRBC2 were covered by a beta constant-region primer of two equimolar oligonucleotides. Four rounds of PCR amplified the ligated cDNA using nested alpha and beta constant-region primers plus SP2. TCRdb reprocessed the UMI-ligation and nested PCR reads with MiXCR, giving one entry per CDR3 protein. The repertoire includes approximately 90,000 distinct CDR3 sequences, roughly 10% of them detected once, and over 0.11% sits in the top ten.

Material: naive CD4+ T cells from blood. This rearrangement joins TRBV7-2 to TRBJ1-1; no clear D gene. The sequence was collected from a human donor in good health. CDR3 DNA: TGTGCCAGCAGCTTTCCCGTCGACTTGAAGGCTTTCTTT. Translation: CASSFPVDLKAFF.